This passage covers 26 T cell receptor beta chains from one sample sequenced in a study of shared T cell receptors in the human thymus. Assay used: immunoSEQ multiplex PCR; TCRdb lists only in-frame clones, some missing. There are some 660,000 clones in the sample; approximately 87% occur only once, and over 0.008% lies in the top ten. The data were also submitted as part of a second study, on human thymus T cells.

The specimen sequenced was thymocytes. These TCRs come from a boy under two years old with a congenital heart defect.

The chain links TRBV27 to TRBJ1-6; TRBD1 agrees at 9 bases. This CDR3 has 18 residues. Trimming at V came to 4 bases and at J to 0 bases, leaving 7 bases not matched to a gene. Germline V gene sequence: CDR1 MNHEY, CDR2 SMNVEV (reference sequence). CDR3 residues: CASSYRDRESSYNSPLHF. The DNA of the CDR3 is TGTGCCAGCAGTTACCGGGACAGGGAGAGCTCCTATAATTCACCCCTCCACTTT.

V usage is TRBV12-5 and J usage is TRBJ2-1, with 10 positions matching TRBD2. Unmatched junction bases numbered 6, after V lost 1 base and J lost 9 bases. The CDR3 contains 15 residues. Looked up from germline, CDR1 is LGHNT and CDR2 is FRNRAP. CDR3 protein: CASGLGGLAKGEQFF. The CDR3 DNA reads as TGTGCTAGTGGTTTGGGGGGACTAGCGAAGGGTGAGCAGTTCTTC. Full variable domain (outside the CDR3, taken from reference TRBV12-5 and TRBJ2-1): DARVTQTPRHKVTEMGQEVTMRCQPILGHNTVFWYRQTMMQGLELLAYFRNRAPLDDSGMPKDRFSAEMPDATLATLKIQPSEPRDSAVYFCASGLGGLAKGEQFFGPGTRLTVL.

The chain recombines TRBV28 with TRBJ2-7; D call uncertain. Germline values: CDR1 MDHEN, CDR2 SYDVKM. Trimming stripped 2 bases from V and 4 bases from J, with 9 bases between. This CDR3 region has 13 residues. The CDR3 DNA is TGTGCCAGCAGTTTAAACAAAAAATACGAGCAGTACTTC. This encodes CASSLNKKYEQYF.

V and J are TRBV7-2 and TRBJ2-7; 9 nucleotides match TRBD2. The CDR3 loop spans 17 amino acids. Germline-derived CDR1 and CDR2 are SGHTA and FQGNSA. V trimming: 2 bases; J trimming: 7 bases; junction bases outside the gene matches: 15. The CDR3 coding sequence is TGTGCCAGCAGCTTAAGGGGGATAGCGGGAGCCCTGGGGGAGCAGTACTTC. It is translated as CASSLRGIAGALGEQYF.

This chain connects TRBV19 to TRBJ2-1; unclear D gene. V was pared by 7 bases and J by 0 bases, with 16 bases between. The CDR3 extends over 16 amino acids. Germline V lookup: CDR1 LNHDA, CDR2 SQIVND (reference sequence). CDR3 loop: CASTSVRSASYNEQFF. CDR3 bases: TGTGCCAGTACCTCGGTAAGATCCGCCTCCTACAATGAGCAGTTCTTC.

This clone has just one count. V and J are TRBV5-1 and TRBJ2-4; D possibly corresponds to TRBD2 (5 bases). CDR1 is SGHRS and CDR2 is YFSETQ in the germline V gene. V was pared by 4 bases and J by 0 bases, with 11 bases between. This CDR3 comprises 15 residues. The CDR3 spells CASSEGLVAKNIQYF. In DNA, the CDR3 is TGCGCCAGCAGCGAAGGACTCGTAGCCAAAAACATTCAGTACTTC.

This clone was seen only once. V usage is TRBV7-8 and J usage is TRBJ1-6, with 8 bases matching TRBD1. CDR3 length: 13 amino acids. Germline loops: CDR1 SGHVS, CDR2 FQNEAQ. V dropped 5 bases and J dropped 7; count of bases not matched to a gene: 1. The CDR3 reads CASSRTGNSPLHF. The CDR3, as DNA: TGTGCCAGCAGCCGGACAGGGAATTCACCCCTCCACTTT.

V and J are TRBV4-1 and TRBJ1-4; D is undetermined. Germline V lookup: CDR1 MGHRA, CDR2 YSYEKL. This CDR3 contains 15 residues. V was pared by 3 bases and J by 8 bases, with 16 bases between. The CDR3 here is CASSQTLPGGEKLFF. The CDR3 coding sequence is TGCGCCAGCAGCCAGACATTACCGGGAGGGGAAAAACTGTTTTTT.

This clone has a handful of counts. J is TRBJ2-7 and V is TRBV5-4; 7 nucleotides align to TRBD1. Germline V lookup: CDR1 SGHNT, CDR2 YYREEE (reference sequence). The CDR3 totals 14 residues. Trimming took 4 bases from V and 3 from J; bases not matched to a gene: 7. DNA of the CDR3: TGTGCCAGCAGCCCACGGCAGGGGGACTACGAGCAGTACTTC. Translating gives CASSPRQGDYEQYF.

V and J are TRBV6-6 and TRBJ1-5, with a possible D match to TRBD1 (6 bases). The CDR3 sequence is 14 residues long. The germline V gene encodes CDR1 MNHNY and CDR2 SVGAGI (reference sequence). V lost 4 bases and J lost 1, with 8 bases in between. CDR3 protein: CASSSGESNQPQHF. The CDR3 bases are TGTGCCAGCAGTTCAGGGGAAAGCAATCAGCCCCAGCATTTT.

This chain links TRBV6-1 with TRBJ2-7; D is unresolved. V dropped 2 bases and J dropped 1 base, with 15 bases sitting between them. CDR1 MNHNS and CDR2 SASEGT come from the germline V gene. The CDR3 runs to 16 residues. CDR3 nucleotide sequence: TGTGCCAGCAGTGAAAAGATATCCCAGGTTTCCTACGAGCAGTACTTC. As protein: CASSEKISQVSYEQYF.

V is TRBV28 and J is TRBJ2-7; 8 bases agree with TRBD2. Germline CDR1 reads MDHEN; CDR2 reads SYDVKM. With 4 bases clipped from V and 3 bases from J, the junction kept 17 bases outside the gene matches. CDR3 length: 18 residues. CDR3 nucleotides: TGTGCCAGCAGTTCCCGCCCGGGGGGGCTGGGGTCGGACTACGAGCAGTACTTC. It translates to CASSSRPGGLGSDYEQYF.

The chain has TRBV6-5 and TRBJ1-5; D call uncertain. CDR1 and CDR2 (germline): MNHEY, SVGAGI. V lost 6 bases and J 3 bases, leaving 15 bases between the germline ends. CDR3 size: 15 residues. The CDR3 protein is CASREKDYHNQPQHF. The CDR3 DNA is TGTGCCAGCAGAGAGAAGGACTACCACAATCAGCCCCAGCATTTT.

The chain has TRBV28 and TRBJ1-4; 7 bases are shared with TRBD1. This CDR3 has 19 residues. J was trimmed by 0 bases and V by 6 bases; bases with no gene match: 16. Germline CDR1 is MDHEN and CDR2 is SYDVKM. The DNA of the CDR3 is TGTGCCAGCAGGCCCAATCGACAGGGATCCCCCACAACTAATGAAAAACTGTTTTTT. Encoded protein: CASRPNRQGSPTTNEKLFF.

The chain recombines TRBV5-4 with TRBJ1-2; D call uncertain. Germline V gene lookup returns CDR1 SGHNT and CDR2 YYREEE (reference sequence). This CDR3 region has 10 residues. The ends were cut back, 5 bases at V and 8 bases at J, with 7 bases in the middle. This chain's CDR3 is CASRRRGYTF. Here the CDR3 DNA reads TGTGCCAGCAGGAGGCGAGGCTACACCTTC.

V gene TRBV6-1 combines with J gene TRBJ1-1, with D possibly being TRBD1 (5 bases). This CDR3 contains 16 residues. Germline V gene data show CDR1 as MNHNS and CDR2 as SASEGT. Trimming removed 4 bases at V and 2 bases at J, with 17 bases between. The CDR3 loop reads CASSGRGVIPNTEAFF. As DNA, the CDR3 is TGTGCCAGCAGTGGGCGGGGGGTGATTCCTAACACTGAAGCTTTCTTT.

The chain is built from TRBV5-1 and TRBJ2-1; 12 positions agree with TRBD2. The ends lost 0 bases at V and 8 bases at J; junction bases unmatched: 12. The V gene's germline CDR1 is SGHRS and CDR2 YFSETQ. The CDR3 runs 18 residues. Here the CDR3 reads CASSLGRLAGDRVHEQFF. Here the CDR3 DNA reads TGCGCCAGCAGCTTGGGGCGACTAGCGGGGGATAGGGTACATGAGCAGTTCTTC.

The chain couples TRBV7-8 to TRBJ1-5; D is ambiguous. Germline V gene sequence: CDR1 SGHVS, CDR2 FQNEAQ. Trimming took off 1 base at V and 5 bases at J, with 15 bases between the two ends. The CDR3 length is 16 residues. CDR3 nucleotide sequence: TGTGCCAGCAGCTTAGAGGAGGGATTAAGGCATCAGCCCCAGCATTTT. Translating it yields CASSLEEGLRHQPQHF.

This chain connects TRBV4-1 to TRBJ2-3; 9 bases align to TRBD2. CDR1 MGHRA and CDR2 YSYEKL come from the germline V gene. The CDR3 is made up of 19 amino acids. The junction had 10 bases not matched to a gene; V was cut back by 0 bases and J by 0 bases. The DNA for the CDR3 is TGCGCCAGCAGCCAAGAATGCGGGGGGGGACCAAATAGCACAGATACGCAGTATTTT. Its translation: CASSQECGGGPNSTDTQYF.

The genes are TRBV11-2 and TRBJ2-5; 8 positions agree with TRBD2. Germline CDR1 and CDR2: SGHAT and FQNNGV. After removal of 9 bases from V and 9 bases from J, the junction contained 12 bases not matched to a gene. The CDR3 consists of 13 residues. The chain's CDR3 is CASPGLGDQAQYF. CDR3 nucleotide sequence: TGTGCCAGTCCGGGACTAGGGGATCAGGCCCAGTACTTC.

J is TRBJ2-3 and V is TRBV6-5; possibly TRBD1 for D (6 bases). The CDR3 extends over 15 amino acids. The germline CDR1 and CDR2 sequences are MNHEY and SVGAGI. Trimming removed 8 bases from V and 2 bases from J, with 17 bases in between. CDR3 nucleotides: TGTGCCAGCCCCCGCCGACAGGCGATCACAGATACGCAGTATTTT. It yields the protein CASPRRQAITDTQYF.

The chain couples TRBV2 to TRBJ2-5; no firm D call. V lost 7 bases to trimming and J lost 13 bases, with 16 bases between them. Germline CDR1 SNHLY, CDR2 FYNNEI. The length of the CDR3 is 11 residues. The CDR3: CASNLDLPLYF. CDR3 DNA sequence: TGTGCCAGCAACCTTGACTTGCCCTTGTACTTC.

V gene TRBV7-2 combines with J gene TRBJ1-1; no clear D. Germline V gene data show CDR1 as SGHTA and CDR2 as FQGNSA. Trimming took off 1 base at V and 5 bases at J, with 8 bases between the two ends. There are 13 residues in the CDR3. This CDR3 is CASSLGSGTEAFF. The CDR3 bases are TGTGCCAGCAGCTTAGGTTCCGGGACTGAAGCTTTCTTT.

The rearrangement links TRBV28 to TRBJ1-2; D gene ambiguous. V was clipped by 3 bases and J by 3 bases, with 11 bases between them. The CDR3 extends over 14 amino acids. The germline V gene has CDR1 MDHEN and CDR2 SYDVKM. Here the CDR3 DNA reads TGTGCCAGCAGTTTTTCGGGGAGTGACTATGGCTACACCTTC. This translates into CASSFSGSDYGYTF.

This clone was seen just once. The J gene is TRBJ2-7, the V gene TRBV11-3, with TRBD2 matching 16 bases. CDR3 size: 20 residues. V gave up 1 base and J gave up 6 bases; unmatched junction bases: 15. CDR1 and CDR2 (germline): SGHNT, YENEEA. The CDR3 spells CASSLGPSPGLAGGPCEQYF. The CDR3 coding sequence is TGTGCCAGCAGCTTAGGACCTAGCCCGGGACTAGCGGGGGGGCCTTGCGAGCAGTACTTC.

This chain joins TRBV28 and TRBJ2-3; no reliable D call. The CDR3 consists of 15 residues. Trimming shortened V by 6 bases and J by 0 bases, and 13 bases separated the two germline ends. Germline values: CDR1 MDHEN, CDR2 SYDVKM. The CDR3, as DNA: TGTGCCAGCAGCTGTAGTACTTCTAGCACAGATACGCAGTATTTT. Translating it yields CASSCSTSSTDTQYF.